This passage covers 18 T cell receptor beta chains from one sample sequenced in a study of CXCR3-negative and CXCR3-positive naive CD8 T cells. These TCRs are of unknown antigen specificity. Study findings and constraints: Naive cells with CXCR3 showed TRB CDR3s that were more hydrophobic than those in CXCR3-negative naive cells.

Via 5' RACE with UMI labels, TRB cDNA libraries were prepared. TCRdb processed the 5' RACE reads again and assigns one entry to each CDR3 protein, with no DNA. This sample carries about 50,000 distinct CDR3 sequences, with 0.55% to 0.6% going to the ten biggest clones. The sample taken for sequencing was naive CXCR3+ CD8+ T cells from blood. The sample's subset: CD45RO-CCR7+CD27+CD95- naive CD8+ T cells expressing CXCR3 (TNR3+). These receptors were taken from a human donor in good health. Some clones in this sample may be carry-over from other donors' samples.

The V gene is TRBV29-1, the J gene TRBJ2-7. Looked up from germline, CDR1 is SQVTM and CDR2 is ANQGSEA. CDR3 length: 11 amino acids. The CDR3 reads CSVAQGREQYF.

The chain combines TRBV29-1 with TRBJ2-5; absent DNA, TCRdb's TRBD1 call cannot be checked. From germline, CDR1 is SQVTM and CDR2 ANQGSEA. The CDR3 length is 14 residues. Here the CDR3 reads CSVAGTGGQETQYF. The full variable domain, in which reference TRBV29-1 and TRBJ2-5 provide the parts outside the CDR3, is SAVISQKPSRDICQRGTSLTIQCQVDSQVTMMFWYRQQPGQSLTLIATANQGSEATYESGFVIDKFPISRPNLTFSTLTVSNMSPEDSSIYLCSVAGTGGQETQYFGPGTRLLVL.

This chain links TRBV6-4 with TRBJ2-3; TCRdb's assignment of TRBD1 cannot be checked, as there is no DNA. The CDR3 runs 15 residues. Germline values: CDR1 MRHNA, CDR2 SNTAGT. This CDR3 is CASSDGTASTDTQYF.

The chain employs TRBV5-1 and TRBJ2-1; there is no DNA to check the TCRdb D call of TRBD1. The CDR3 spans 19 residues. CDR1 is SGHRS, CDR2 YFSETQ, per germline. CDR3 region: CASSAGTWGLIISYNEQFF.

The chain combines TRBV6-2 or TRBV6-3 with TRBJ2-7; TCRdb proposes TRBD2, but this gene call is untestable without DNA. The CDR3 loop spans 12 amino acids. Germline-derived CDR1 and CDR2 are MNHEY and SVGEGT. The CDR3 is CASSQSSREQYF.

The V call is TRBV11-2, the J call TRBJ2-7; TCRdb outputs TRBD1, but without DNA this stays unchecked. Looked up from germline, CDR1 is SGHAT and CDR2 is FQNNGV. The CDR3 totals 15 residues. This chain's CDR3 is CASSFYSGGAYEQYF.

The chain is built from TRBV9 and TRBJ2-1; TCRdb's assignment of TRBD2 cannot be checked, as there is no DNA. This CDR3 has 13 amino acids. Germline values: CDR1 SGDLS, CDR2 YYNGEE. CDR3 loop: CASRSLGTNEQFF.

The chain has TRBV12-3 or TRBV12-4 and TRBJ2-1; lacking DNA, the TRBD1 call made by TCRdb goes unchecked. CDR3 length: 15 residues. CDR3 region: CASSPWGQNQELRFF.

The chain couples TRBV4-3 to TRBJ2-2; the D gene TCRdb calls, TRBD2, cannot be checked with no DNA. Germline CDR1 reads LGHNA; CDR2 reads YSLEER. The CDR3 covers 18 residues. The CDR3 loop is CASSAYTSGGAGTGELFF.

This chain links TRBV3-1 with TRBJ1-1; TCRdb's assignment of TRBD1 cannot be checked, as there is no DNA. Germline CDR1 reads LGHDT; CDR2 reads YNNKEL (reference sequence). This CDR3 is built from 14 residues. CDR3 amino acids: CASRPGTENTEAFF.

The chain combines TRBV6-5 with TRBJ2-1; TCRdb designates TRBD1, a call that cannot be tested without DNA. This CDR3 is built from 13 residues. Germline V gene lookup returns CDR1 MNHEY and CDR2 SVGAGI. The CDR3 loop is CASNPGTYNEQFF.

The V call is TRBV6-6, the J call TRBJ2-7. CDR1 MNHNY and CDR2 SVGAGI come from the germline V gene (reference sequence). This CDR3 is built from 11 residues. The CDR3 protein is CASNGLRGGYF.

V and J are TRBV27 and TRBJ2-2. CDR1 is MNHEY and CDR2 is SMNVEV in the germline V gene (reference sequence). CDR3 size: 18 residues. The CDR3 reads CASSNPLTETLNTGELFF.

V gene TRBV7-9 combines with J gene TRBJ2-7; TCRdb's D call, TRBD2, is unchecked because there is no DNA. Germline V gene lookup returns CDR1 SEHNR and CDR2 FQNEAQ (reference sequence). The CDR3 has 15 amino acids. The CDR3: CASSLAPAGEHEQYF.

This chain joins TRBV10-3 and TRBJ2-3; the TCRdb D gene call, TRBD2, has no DNA to confirm it. The CDR3 totals 17 residues. Per germline, CDR1 ENHRY and CDR2 SYGVKD. CDR3: CAISESQLGLPTDTQYF.

The rearrangement joins TRBV4-3 to TRBJ2-7. Per germline, CDR1 LGHNA and CDR2 YSLEER. This CDR3 contains 16 residues. The CDR3 sequence: CASSQEYARGSYEQYF.

The chain couples TRBV6-6 to TRBJ1-2; absent DNA, TCRdb's TRBD1 call cannot be checked. The CDR3 spans 17 residues. Germline values: CDR1 MNHNY, CDR2 SVGAGI (reference sequence). CDR3 residues: CASSYPGAQAANYGYTF.

This rearrangement joins TRBV12-3 or TRBV12-4 to TRBJ1-1; TCRdb names TRBD1, which stays unverified in the absence of DNA. The CDR3 is 17 residues long. The chain's CDR3 is CASSTGRGMEMNTEAFF.